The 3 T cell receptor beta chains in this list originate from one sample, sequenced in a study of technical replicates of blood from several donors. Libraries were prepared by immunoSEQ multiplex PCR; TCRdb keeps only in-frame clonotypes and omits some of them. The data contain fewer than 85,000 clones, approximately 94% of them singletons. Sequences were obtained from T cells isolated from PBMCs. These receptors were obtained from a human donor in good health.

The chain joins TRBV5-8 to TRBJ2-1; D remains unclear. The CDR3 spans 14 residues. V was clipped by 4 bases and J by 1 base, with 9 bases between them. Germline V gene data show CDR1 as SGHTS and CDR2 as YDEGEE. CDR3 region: CASSPEMSYNEQFF. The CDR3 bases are TGTGCCAGCAGCCCCGAGATGTCCTACAATGAGCAGTTCTTC.

In DNA, the CDR3 is TGCAGTCTCCCGTCTTATGCGGAGCAGTTCTTC. Its translation is CSLPSYAEQFF. The chain uses TRBV20-1 and TRBJ2-1; no clear D. In germline, CDR1 is DFQATT, CDR2 SNEGSKA (reference sequence). The CDR3 has 11 residues. V lost 8 bases to trimming and J lost 10 bases, with 15 bases between them.

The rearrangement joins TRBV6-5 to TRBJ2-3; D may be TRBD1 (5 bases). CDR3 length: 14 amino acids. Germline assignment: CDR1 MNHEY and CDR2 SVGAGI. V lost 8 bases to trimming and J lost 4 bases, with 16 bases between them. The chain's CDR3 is CASSLRVIPDTQYF. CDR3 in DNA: TGTGCCAGCTCACTCAGGGTAATCCCAGATACGCAGTATTTT.